Listed below are T cell receptor beta chains from one sample, sequenced in a study of blood T cell repertoires in COVID-19. Assay: immunoSEQ multiplex PCR; the TCRdb copy retains only in-frame clones and omits some. This table has under 400,000 clones, roughly 90% appearing once. The sequenced material came from peripheral blood. The receptors stem from a woman in her sixties with COVID-19, enrolled during active disease. Both conserved end residues are part of each CDR3. D genes are given only for firm matches. The size of a clone is reported for some rows only, either as once, few or many, or as a class for expanded clones.

d_gene	j_gene	abundance	v_gene	CDR3aa	CDR3nt
TRBD2	TRBJ2-1	NA	TRBV6-5	CASSYSGTSDNEQFF	TGTGCCAGCAGTTACTCAGGGACTAGTGACAATGAGCAGTTCTTC
NA	TRBJ1-1	NA	TRBV2	CASRLLQGSVVTEAFF	TGTGCCAGCAGACTACTTCAGGGGTCGGTGGTCACTGAAGCTTTCTTT
NA	TRBJ1-5	NA	TRBV18	CASSPQEGSPGSNQPQHF	TGTGCCAGCTCACCACAGGAGGGTTCACCTGGTTCCAATCAGCCCCAGCATTTT
NA	TRBJ2-7	NA	TRBV11-2	CASSLAATSWPLEQYF	TGTGCCAGCAGCTTAGCAGCGACTAGTTGGCCCCTCGAGCAGTACTTC
NA	TRBJ1-4	NA	TRBV2	CASSEGGALSEKLFF	TGTGCCAGCAGTGAGGGGGGGGCCCTGAGTGAAAAACTGTTTTTT
NA	TRBJ2-3	NA	TRBV19	CASRGRTDTQYF	TGTGCCAGTAGGGGGAGGACAGATACGCAGTATTTT
NA	TRBJ1-4	NA	TRBV6-1	CASSEGVRLFF	TGTGCCAGCAGTGAAGGTGTGCGACTGTTTTTT
NA	TRBJ2-1	NA	TRBV5-1	CASRRDNEQFF	TGCGCCAGCAGGAGGGACAATGAGCAGTTCTTC
NA	TRBJ1-1	NA	TRBV28	CASAAGALEAFF	TGTGCCAGCGCCGCGGGGGCTCTTGAAGCTTTCTTT
TRBD1	TRBJ2-1	NA	TRBV18	CASSPGQGRVSEQFF	TGTGCCAGCTCACCCGGACAGGGTAGGGTCAGTGAGCAGTTCTTC
NA	TRBJ1-5	NA	TRBV5-1	CASSLRGGLNQPQHF	TGCGCCAGCAGCTTAAGAGGGGGTCTCAATCAGCCCCAGCATTTT
NA	TRBJ1-5	NA	TRBV30	CAWSRQGPGAQHF	TGTGCCTGGAGTAGGCAGGGCCCAGGGGCCCAGCATTTT
NA	TRBJ1-1	NA	TRBV6-5	CATSPNMNTEAFF	TGTGCCACCAGTCCAAACATGAACACTGAAGCTTTCTTT
TRBD2	TRBJ2-7	NA	TRBV5-1	CASSPAGTSGGYEQYF	TGCGCCAGCAGCCCGGCCGGGACTAGCGGGGGGTACGAGCAGTACTTC
TRBD1	TRBJ1-4	NA	TRBV19	CASSTGTGVLTNEKLFF	TGTGCCAGTAGTACCGGGACAGGGGTTTTAACTAATGAAAAACTGTTTTTT
NA	TRBJ1-1	NA	TRBV12-3/TRBV12-4	CASSIVMNTEAFF	TGTGCCAGCAGTATAGTTATGAACACTGAAGCTTTCTTT
NA	TRBJ2-3	NA	TRBV7-7	CASSLHPRGTDTQYF	TGTGCCAGCAGCTTACACCCCCGCGGGACAGATACGCAGTATTTT
TRBD1	TRBJ1-1	NA	TRBV30	CAWTLDRDRRENTEAFF	TGTGCCTGGACCCTCGACAGGGACAGGAGAGAGAACACTGAAGCTTTCTTT
NA	TRBJ2-7	NA	TRBV5-4	CASSLGQPHEQYF	TGTGCCAGCAGCTTGGGACAGCCCCACGAGCAGTACTTC
NA	TRBJ2-2	NA	TRBV18	CASGGQFGTGELFF	TGTGCCAGCGGTGGACAGTTTGGCACCGGGGAGCTGTTTTTT
TRBD1	TRBJ2-2	NA	TRBV5-1	CASNRDRENTGELFF	TGCGCCAGCAACCGGGACAGGGAGAACACCGGGGAGCTGTTTTTT
TRBD2	TRBJ2-5	NA	TRBV19	CASSIASGGEETQYF	TGTGCCAGTAGTATTGCTAGCGGGGGGGAAGAGACCCAGTACTTC
NA	TRBJ1-5	NA	TRBV3-1/TRBV3-2	CASSLGSGSNQPQHF	TGTGCCAGCAGCCTAGGGTCTGGGAGTAATCAGCCCCAGCATTTT
TRBD1	TRBJ1-2	NA	TRBV12-3/TRBV12-4	CASRWGQGYGYTF	TGTGCCAGCAGGTGGGGACAGGGATATGGCTACACCTTC
NA	TRBJ1-5	NA	TRBV6-6	CATTLSNQPQHF	TGTGCCACCACTCTAAGCAATCAGCCCCAGCATTTT
TRBD1	TRBJ1-2	NA	TRBV5-1	CASRGQGASRAYGYTF	TGCGCCAGCAGAGGGCAGGGGGCGTCGAGGGCCTATGGCTACACCTTC
TRBD1	TRBJ2-2	NA	TRBV30	CAWRKRTGESSGELFF	TGTGCCTGGAGAAAGCGGACAGGGGAGTCCTCCGGGGAGCTGTTTTTT
TRBD2	TRBJ2-1	once	TRBV6-2/TRBV6-3	CASSYSTSGGDVEQFF	TGTGCCAGCAGTTACTCGACTAGCGGGGGGGACGTTGAGCAGTTCTTC
TRBD1	TRBJ1-2	NA	TRBV7-3	CASSPTGKLYYGYTF	TGTGCCAGCAGCCCGACAGGGAAGTTATACTATGGCTACACCTTC
TRBD2	TRBJ2-2	NA	TRBV10-3	CAIRLAANTRELFF	TGTGCCATCCGACTAGCGGCGAACACCAGGGAGCTGTTTTTT
TRBD1	TRBJ2-7	NA	TRBV5-1	CASSSSRGPGKEQYF	TGCGCCAGCAGCTCTTCCAGGGGGCCCGGTAAGGAGCAGTACTTC
NA	TRBJ1-1	NA	TRBV19	CASSIGGNTEAFF	TGTGCCAGTAGTATAGGTGGCAACACTGAAGCTTTCTTT
NA	TRBJ1-2	many	TRBV12-5	CASGSPGEGKGGYTF	TGTGCTAGTGGTTCCCCCGGGGAGGGAAAAGGTGGCTACACCTTC
TRBD1	TRBJ1-3	NA	TRBV9	CASSATGTASGNTIYF	TGTGCCAGCAGCGCAACCGGGACAGCCTCTGGAAACACCATATATTTT
NA	TRBJ1-2	NA	TRBV5-5	CASSPSTVRGYGYTF	TGTGCCAGCAGCCCCTCGACAGTAAGAGGCTATGGCTACACCTTC